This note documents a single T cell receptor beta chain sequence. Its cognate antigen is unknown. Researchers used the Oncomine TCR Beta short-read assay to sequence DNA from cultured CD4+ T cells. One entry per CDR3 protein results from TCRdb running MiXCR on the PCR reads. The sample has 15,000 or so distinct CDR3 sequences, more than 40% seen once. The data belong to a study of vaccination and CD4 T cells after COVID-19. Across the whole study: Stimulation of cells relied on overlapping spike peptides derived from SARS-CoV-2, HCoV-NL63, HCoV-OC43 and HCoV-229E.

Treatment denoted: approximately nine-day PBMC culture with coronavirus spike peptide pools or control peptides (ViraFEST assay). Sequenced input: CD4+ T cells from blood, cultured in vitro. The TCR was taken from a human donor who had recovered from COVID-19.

DNA for the CDR3: TGTGCCTGGAGTGTAGGGCTGCTAGCCAAAAACATTCAGTACTTC. Protein product: CAWSVGLLAKNIQYF. The chain is built from TRBV30 and TRBJ2-4; D gene unclear. Between the trimmed V and J ends, which lost 0 bases and 0 bases, there was a span of 9 bases. The CDR3 is 15 amino acids. Germline CDR1 is GTSNPN and CDR2 is SVGIG (reference sequence).